Shown below are 13 T cell receptor beta chains from a single sample sequenced in a study of CD8+ T cells in alopecia areata (dated by TCRdb to the late 2010s). Libraries came from the immunoSEQ multiplex PCR assay. To provide template for TCR sequencing, every sample had RNA extracted and reverse transcribed into cDNA. TCRdb took over this immuneACCESS table, retaining in-frame rearrangements with V and J assigned. Such tables are incomplete; in checked studies, under half of the missing clones stem from an unresolved V gene, and the remainder is unexplained. The table puts 270,000 or so clones in this sample, none counted just once. Less than 1.5% of the sample is in the top ten clones. Cells from pooled mouse cutaneous lymph nodes were stained for CD4, CD8alpha, NKG2D, NKG2ACE and other markers and then sorted on a BD Influx. Sequenced material: CD4+ T cells sorted from a lymph node. These receptors were collected from a C3H/HeJ mouse with alopecia areata. This strain is characterized by the MHC haplotype H2-k.

This clone has only a few counts. Gene and germline names: mouse. The sample contains more than one DNA sequence encoding this CDR3. CDR3 sequence reads: CASSPRQSSYEQYF. Incomplete CDR3 DNA: TGTGCCAGCAGCCCCCGACAGAGCTCCTAT. The V gene is TRBV5, the J gene TRBJ2-7, with D maybe TRBD1 (5 bases). Read data end 4 residues before the CDR3 end; the end is taken from the germline J gene. The CDR3 covers 14 residues. Trimming cost V 4 bases and J 0 bases, with 10 bases left between them. Germline lookup yields CDR1 LGHNA and CDR2 YNLKQL (reference sequence).

This clone was seen a few times. Gene names and germline refer to mouse. The read is 4 residues too short to cover the CDR3 end, so that end is filled in from the germline J gene. The chain couples TRBV31 to TRBJ2-3; TRBD2 matches 8 bases. This CDR3 comprises 16 residues. The germline gives CDR1 GKSSPN, CDR2 SITVG. V lost 0 bases to trimming and J lost 0 bases; unmatched junction nucleotides: 5. The CDR3 loop is CAWSLGGGASAETLYF. The sequenced part of the CDR3 DNA is TGTGCCTGGAGTCTAGGCGGGGGGGCAAGTGCAGAA.

In regard to this clone: Genes and germline are mouse. The CDR3 is cut off 4 residues early in the read; its end comes from the germline J gene. The V call is TRBV13-1, the J call TRBJ2-5, with 9 bases identical to TRBD1. CDR1 is NSHNY, CDR2 SYGAGN, per germline. Unmatched junction bases numbered 3, after V lost 2 bases and J lost 2 bases. The CDR3 loop spans 15 amino acids. This CDR3 reads CASSEGQGGQDTQYF. The part of the CDR3 DNA that was read is TGTGCCAGCAGTGAGGGACAGGGTGGCCAAGAC.

This clone was recorded a few times. Each gene name is a mouse one. The CDR3 extends 4 residues past the end of the read, so its final part is completed from the germline J gene. The chain employs TRBV5 and TRBJ2-4, with 8 bases matching TRBD2. J lost 1 base, V lost 2 bases, and 5 bases had no gene match. The CDR3 length is 16 residues. Germline lookup yields CDR1 LGHNA and CDR2 YNLKQL (reference sequence). The CDR3 sequence is CASSQLGGARQNTLYF. The sequenced part of the CDR3 DNA is TGTGCCAGCAGCCAATTGGGGGGGGCGCGTCAAAAC.

A note on this clone: Each gene name is a mouse one. The read finishes 4 residues shy of the CDR3 end, and the germline J gene is used to complete it. The rearrangement links TRBV13-2 to TRBJ2-2, with 8 positions matching TRBD1. Germline-derived CDR1 and CDR2 are NNHNN and SYGAGS (reference sequence). The CDR3 totals 16 residues. V trimming: 2 bases; J trimming: 2 bases; junction bases outside the gene matches: 5. The CDR3 is CASGEDRGGNTGQLYF. Incomplete CDR3 DNA: TGTGCCAGCGGTGAAGACAGGGGAGGGAACACCGGG.

This clone appeared a few times. Gene and germline names: mouse. With the read ending 4 residues before the CDR3 end, the germline J gene is used to fill in that end. This chain uses TRBV19 with TRBJ2-1; 9 nucleotides match TRBD1. Per the germline V gene, CDR1 is FNHDT and CDR2 is SITEND (reference sequence). With 6 bases clipped from V and 0 bases from J, the junction kept 1 base outside the gene matches. This CDR3 spans 14 amino acids. The CDR3 DNA, read in part, is TGTGCCAGCAACAGGGGGCCTAACTATGCT. It yields the protein CASNRGPNYA. The whole CDR3 sequence reads CASNRGPNYAEQFF.

This clone has just a few counts. Gene names follow the mouse nomenclature. The read gets to within 3 residues of the CDR3 end, and the germline J gene fills in the rest. The genes are TRBV5 and TRBJ1-6; D not resolved. TRBJ1-6 is an ORF, with its function uncertain. V lost 0 bases to trimming and J lost 8 bases, with 8 bases between them. The CDR3 contains 14 residues. The germline CDR1 and CDR2 sequences are LGHNA and YNLKQL (reference sequence). The part of the CDR3 DNA that was read is TGTGCCAGCAGCCAAGAAGGTGGGGATTCGCCC. Its protein is CASSQEGGDSP. The whole CDR3 protein is CASSQEGGDSPLYF.

There are a few counts of this clone. The germline and genes are mouse ones. The sample has other DNA sequences that encode this CDR3 too. CDR3 bases read: TGTGCCAGCAGTGGACTGGGGGGGCGCGAC. It codes for CASSGLGGRD. The full CDR3 is CASSGLGGRDTQYF. The rearrangement uses TRBV13-1 and TRBJ2-5, with 12 bases fitting TRBD2. With the read ending 4 residues before the CDR3 end, the germline J gene is used to fill in that end. From germline, CDR1 is NSHNY and CDR2 SYGAGN. This CDR3 has 14 amino acids.

This clone has only a few counts. Gene names and germline match the mouse. The part of the CDR3 DNA that was read is TGTGCCAGCGGTGATTTGTGGACACCAGAC. Its translation is CASGDLWTPD. The full CDR3 sequence reads CASGDLWTPDTQYF. The chain links TRBV13-2 to TRBJ2-5, with a tentative D call TRBD1 (5 bases). The missing CDR3 end, 4 residues past where the read stops, is filled in from the germline J gene. Germline CDR1 reads NNHNN; CDR2 reads SYGAGS (reference sequence). This CDR3 comprises 14 residues.

This clone has just a few counts. Germline and genes here are mouse. The read terminates 4 residues ahead of where the CDR3 ends, so the germline J gene completes it. The chain couples TRBV13-1 to TRBJ2-1, with TRBD2 identical over 9 bases. The CDR3 has 13 amino acids. Germline values: CDR1 NSHNY, CDR2 SYGAGN. V lost 4 bases, J lost 6 bases, and 2 bases stayed unmatched. The sequenced part of the CDR3 DNA is TGTGCCAGCAGTTCGGGACTGGGTGCT. Translation gives CASSSGLGA. The whole CDR3 sequence is CASSSGLGAEQFF.

This clone was found a few times. Gene names are mouse gene names. The sequenced fragment ends 4 residues before the CDR3 boundary, so the rest is inferred from the germline J gene. The same CDR3 also results from other DNA sequences found in this sample. The chain links TRBV14 to TRBJ2-2; 9 positions agree with TRBD1. This CDR3 spans 15 amino acids. V lost 2 bases to trimming and J lost 3 bases; unmatched junction nucleotides: 2. CDR1 is SGHDT and CDR2 is FRDEAV in the germline V gene. The CDR3 bases that were read are TGTGCCAGCAGTTTGACAGGGGGAGACACCGGG. Protein product: CASSLTGGDTG. The entire CDR3 sequence reads CASSLTGGDTGQLYF.

This clone was seen a handful of times. Gene names are the mouse ones. CDR3 DNA (partial): TGTGCCAGCAGCCAAGATCAAGACTGGGGGAGTGCAGAA. It is translated as CASSQDQDWGSAE. The entire CDR3 protein is CASSQDQDWGSAETLYF. The J gene is TRBJ2-3, the V gene TRBV5; 9 bases line up with TRBD2. The read halts 4 residues ahead of the CDR3 end, with the missing end drawn from the germline J gene. The V segment lost 0 bases and the J segment 0 bases; nucleotides outside the gene matches: 4. The CDR3 totals 17 residues. Looked up from germline, CDR1 is LGHNA and CDR2 is YNLKQL (reference sequence).

About this clone itself: Germline and genes here are mouse. From the germline J gene comes the end of the CDR3, since the read stops 4 residues before it. Different DNA sequences within this sample yield the same CDR3. V and J are TRBV13-1 and TRBJ1-2; TRBD1 matches 8 bases. The germline V gene encodes CDR1 NSHNY and CDR2 SYGAGN. CDR3 length: 13 residues. V was pared by 5 bases and J by 2 bases, with 2 bases of the junction left unmatched. CDR3 bases read: TGTGCCAGCAGACAGGGGGGGAACTCC. It translates to CASRQGGNS. In full, the CDR3 reads CASRQGGNSDYTF.